This TCR beta chain emerged from a study of blood T cells in healthy people across ages. The germline CDR1 and CDR2 sequences are SQVTM and ANQGSEA. Trimming stripped 4 bases from V and 8 bases from J, with 14 bases between. CDR3 length equals 12 residues. A second PCR, run for about 7 to 12 cycles, used a sample-barcoded 5' primer plus a J-beta primer mix. Every cDNA molecule bore a tag from a template-switch adaptor containing 12 random nucleotides. MiXCR, run by TCRdb on the 5' RACE reads, gives a single entry per CDR3 protein. The data hold approximately 1.5 million distinct CDR3 sequences, with 35% to 45% observed a single time. Those donating, healthy Caucasian individuals from Russia, were aged 6 to 90.

The sample comprised blood. This sequence joins TRBV29-1 and TRBJ1-2, with D unresolved. This TCR was sampled from a woman aged 18 to 35 in good health. The CDR3 sequence is CSVVVSPWGYTF. The CDR3 bases are TGCAGCGTTGTCGTCAGTCCCTGGGGCTACACCTTC.